The 8 T cell receptor beta chains below were found in one sample sequenced in a study of blood T cell repertoires in COVID-19. Using immunoSEQ multiplex PCR, the repertoire was profiled, and TCRdb retains in-frame clones only, with some absent. In the table there are around 200,000 clones, 84% of which are singletons. Sequencing was performed on peripheral blood. The receptor set was obtained from a woman of 80 years or more with active or convalescent COVID-19.

The chain recombines TRBV11-3 with TRBJ2-5; 10 nucleotides line up with TRBD1. Germline CDR1 reads SGHNT; CDR2 reads YENEEA. After removal of 5 bases from V and 5 bases from J, the junction contained 8 bases not matched to a gene. CDR3 length: 15 residues. The CDR3 loop reads CASSPGQGGPETQYF. Written as DNA, the CDR3 is TGTGCCAGCAGCCCAGGACAGGGGGGCCCGGAGACCCAGTACTTC.

The CDR3 nucleotides are TGTGCCAGCAGGGGATGGGGGCCTCAAAACATTCAGTACTTC. It encodes CASRGWGPQNIQYF. The rearrangement links TRBV6-5 to TRBJ2-4; D possibly corresponds to TRBD1 (6 bases). Trimming removed 6 bases at V and 5 bases at J, with 14 bases between. The germline CDR1 and CDR2 sequences are MNHEY and SVGAGI. The CDR3 sequence is 14 residues long.

Points on this clone: The junction departs from germline at one end; a sequencing error may be responsible. The genes are TRBV7-6 and TRBJ1-3, with 8 bases that match TRBD1. The germline V gene has CDR1 SGHVS and CDR2 FNYEAQ. The CDR3 runs to 11 residues. Here the CDR3 DNA reads TGTGCCAGCAGCACCGCGCAGGACAGGGTTTTT. Translating gives CASSTAQDRVF.

The chain couples TRBV7-6 to TRBJ2-7, with TRBD1 matching over 7 bases. The ends lost 1 base at V and 0 bases at J; junction bases unmatched: 3. Germline CDR1 reads SGHVS; CDR2 reads FNYEAQ. This CDR3 comprises 15 residues. The CDR3 region has the DNA TGTGCCAGCAGCTTAGGGACAGGTGGCTCCTACGAGCAGTACTTC. Translated: CASSLGTGGSYEQYF. The full variable domain, with the rest looked up from reference TRBV7-6 and TRBJ2-7, is GAGVSQSPRYKVTKRGQDVALRCDPISGHVSLYWYRQALGQGPEFLTYFNYEAQQDKSGLPNDRFSAERPEGSISTLTIQRTEQRDSAMYRCASSLGTGGSYEQYFGPGTRLTVT.

This chain connects TRBV10-3 to TRBJ1-2; D is perhaps TRBD1 (5 bases). The germline V and J ends were trimmed by 6 bases and 3 bases, with 11 bases remaining between them. The CDR3 runs to 13 residues. Germline CDR1 is ENHRY and CDR2 is SYGVKD. CDR3 protein: CAIRIGGDYGYTF. The CDR3 DNA reads TGTGCCATCAGAATCGGGGGGGACTATGGCTACACCTTC.

The V gene is TRBV30, the J gene TRBJ1-2; D ambiguous. The CDR3 extends over 13 amino acids. Trimming pared 2 bases from V and 1 base from J, leaving 8 bases between. The germline V gene has CDR1 GTSNPN and CDR2 SVGIG (reference sequence). CDR3 coding DNA: TGTGCCTGGAGTCCTCGGGGTAACTATGGCTACACCTTC. As protein: CAWSPRGNYGYTF.

The chain couples TRBV4-2 to TRBJ1-4; D is possibly TRBD1 (6 bases). The ends were cut back, 4 bases at V and 4 bases at J, with 16 bases in the middle. Germline V gene data show CDR1 as LGHNA and CDR2 as YNFKEQ. The CDR3 has 16 residues. DNA of the CDR3: TGTGCCAGCAGCCGATTCTCCGGGACACTTAATGAAAAACTGTTTTTT. As protein: CASSRFSGTLNEKLFF.

CDR3 in amino acids: CASSEYRDGNGYTF. The CDR3 region has the DNA TGTGCCAGCAGTGAGTACCGGGATGGGAACGGCTACACCTTC. The chain employs TRBV2 and TRBJ1-2, with D uncertain. Germline V gene sequence: CDR1 SNHLY, CDR2 FYNNEI. Deletions cut 3 bases from V and 8 bases from J, with 16 bases between. This CDR3 comprises 14 residues. Combining the CDR3 with reference TRBV2 and TRBJ1-2 gives the whole variable domain EPEVTQTPSHQVTQMGQEVILRCVPISNHLYFYWYRQILGQKVEFLVSFYNNEISEKSEIFDDQFSVERPDGSNFTLKIRSTKLEDSAMYFCASSEYRDGNGYTFGSGTRLTVV.